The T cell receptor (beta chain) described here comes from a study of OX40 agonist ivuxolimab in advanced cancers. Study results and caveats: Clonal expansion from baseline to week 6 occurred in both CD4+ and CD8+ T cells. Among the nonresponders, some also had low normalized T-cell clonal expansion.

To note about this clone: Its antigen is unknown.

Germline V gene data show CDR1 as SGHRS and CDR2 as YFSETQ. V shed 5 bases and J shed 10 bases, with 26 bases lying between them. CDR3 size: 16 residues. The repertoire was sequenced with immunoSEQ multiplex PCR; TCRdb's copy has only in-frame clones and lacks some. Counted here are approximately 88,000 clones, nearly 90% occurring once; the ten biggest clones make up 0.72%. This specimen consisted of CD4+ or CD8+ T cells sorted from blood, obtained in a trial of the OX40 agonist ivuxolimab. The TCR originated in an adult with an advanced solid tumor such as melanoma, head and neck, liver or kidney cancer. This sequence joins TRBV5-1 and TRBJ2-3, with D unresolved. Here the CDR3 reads CASRPPPTLTDRAQYF. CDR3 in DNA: TGCGCCAGCAGACCACCCCCGACCCTTACAGATCGGGCGCAGTATTTT.